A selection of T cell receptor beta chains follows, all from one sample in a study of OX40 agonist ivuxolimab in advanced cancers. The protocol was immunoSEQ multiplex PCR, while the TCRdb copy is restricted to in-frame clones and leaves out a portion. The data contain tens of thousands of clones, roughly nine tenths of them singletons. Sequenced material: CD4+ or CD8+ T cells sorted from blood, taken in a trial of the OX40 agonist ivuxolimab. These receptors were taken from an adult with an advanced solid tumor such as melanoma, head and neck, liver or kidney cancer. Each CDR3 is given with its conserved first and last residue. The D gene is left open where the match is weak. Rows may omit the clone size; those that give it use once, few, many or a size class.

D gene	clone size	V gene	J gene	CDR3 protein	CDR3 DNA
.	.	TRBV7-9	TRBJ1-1	CASSLRQDLEAFF	TGTGCCAGCAGCTTGAGACAGGACCTTGAAGCTTTCTTT
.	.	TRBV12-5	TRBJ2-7	CASALLTVSYEQYF	TGTGCTAGTGCCCTTCTCACAGTCAGCTACGAGCAGTACTTC
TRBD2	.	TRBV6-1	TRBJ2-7	CASRRGSGGPYEQYF	TGTGCCAGCAGGAGGGGTAGCGGGGGACCCTACGAGCAGTACTTC
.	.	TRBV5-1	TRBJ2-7	CASSSNLARTPRYEQYF	TGCGCCAGCAGCTCCAACCTGGCCCGGACACCCCGCTACGAGCAGTACTTC
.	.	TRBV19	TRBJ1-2	CASSPRGPGYGYTF	TGTGCCAGTAGTCCCCGCGGGCCCGGGTATGGCTACACCTTC
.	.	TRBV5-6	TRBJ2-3	CASSLGPPQGTDTQYF	TGTGCCAGCAGCTTGGGACCTCCCCAAGGCACAGATACGCAGTATTTT
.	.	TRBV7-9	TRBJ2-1	CASSLASPTNEQFF	TGTGCCAGCAGCTTAGCTTCACCGACCAATGAGCAGTTCTTC
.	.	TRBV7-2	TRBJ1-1	CASSLVGGNTEAFF	TGTGCCAGCAGCTTAGTCGGGGGCAACACTGAAGCTTTCTTT
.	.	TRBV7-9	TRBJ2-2	CASSLVSRTGELFF	TGTGCCAGCAGCTTAGTTTCCAGGACCGGGGAGCTGTTTTTT
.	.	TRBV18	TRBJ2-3	CASSPQGVSTDTQYF	TGTGCCAGCTCACCACAAGGGGTCAGCACAGATACGCAGTATTTT
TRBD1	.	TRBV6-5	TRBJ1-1	CASSYSTGGFTEAFF	TGTGCCAGCAGTTACTCCACAGGGGGCTTCACTGAAGCTTTCTTT
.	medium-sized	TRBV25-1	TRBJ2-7	CASSRGPGPSYEQYF	TGTGCCAGCAGTAGAGGGCCCGGACCCTCCTACGAGCAGTACTTC
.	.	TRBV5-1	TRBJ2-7	CASNPTGASYEQYF	TGCGCCAGCAACCCGACAGGTGCCTCCTACGAGCAGTACTTC
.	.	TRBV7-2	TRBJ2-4	CASSLPSKNIQYF	TGTGCCAGCAGCTTGCCCTCCAAAAACATTCAGTACTTC
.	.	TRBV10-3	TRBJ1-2	CAITGTAGYGYTF	TGTGCCATCACCGGGACTGCCGGGTATGGCTACACCTTC
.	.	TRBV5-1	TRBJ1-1	CASSLSPGQLNTEAFF	TGCGCCAGCAGCTTGAGCCCCGGACAACTGAACACTGAAGCTTTCTTT
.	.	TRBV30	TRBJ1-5	CAWSPRQGHQPQHF	TGTGCCTGGAGTCCCCGGCAGGGGCATCAGCCCCAGCATTTT
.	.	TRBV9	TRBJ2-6	CASSALGAGANVLTF	TGTGCCAGCAGCGCCCTGGGTGCTGGGGCCAACGTCCTGACTTTC
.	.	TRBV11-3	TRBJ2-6	CASSPRGSGANVLTF	TGTGCCAGCAGCCCCAGGGGTTCTGGGGCCAACGTCCTGACTTTC
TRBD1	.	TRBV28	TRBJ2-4	CASSSRRAIFGTERNIQYF	TGTGCCAGCAGTTCAAGGCGGGCGATCTTCGGGACAGAGAGGAACATTCAGTACTTC
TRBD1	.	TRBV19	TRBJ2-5	CASSRTGAKGGTQYF	TGTGCCAGTAGCCGGACAGGGGCCAAAGGGGGGACCCAGTACTTC
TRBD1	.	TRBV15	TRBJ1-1	CATTQDRAEAFF	TGTGCCACCACCCAAGACAGGGCTGAAGCTTTCTTT
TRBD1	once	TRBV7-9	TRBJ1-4	CASSPGGRGEKLFF	TGTGCCAGCAGCCCAGGGGGCCGGGGTGAAAAACTGTTTTTT
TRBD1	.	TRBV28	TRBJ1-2	CASNLPGTGINYGYTF	TGTGCCAGCAACCTACCCGGGACAGGCATTAACTATGGCTACACCTTC
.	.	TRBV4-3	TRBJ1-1	CASSQTTANTEAFF	TGCGCCAGCAGCCAAACGACGGCGAACACTGAAGCTTTCTTT
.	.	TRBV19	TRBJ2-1	CASSYEGSSYNEQFF	TGTGCCAGTAGCTATGAGGGGAGTTCCTACAATGAGCAGTTCTTC
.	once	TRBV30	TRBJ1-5	CAWSSGLGNQPQHF	TGTGCCTGGAGTTCGGGCCTGGGTAATCAGCCCCAGCATTTT
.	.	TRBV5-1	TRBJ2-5	CASSLGQEGQETQYF	TGCGCCAGCAGCTTGGGACAGGAGGGCCAAGAGACCCAGTACTTC
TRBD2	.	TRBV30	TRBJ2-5	CAWSARSGTSGRATETQYF	TGTGCCTGGAGTGCCCGATCCGGGACTAGCGGGAGGGCCACGGAGACCCAGTACTTC
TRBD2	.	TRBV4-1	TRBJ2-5	CASSEKSGRGSRETQYF	TGCGCCAGCAGCGAAAAGAGCGGGAGGGGTTCGAGGGAGACCCAGTACTTC
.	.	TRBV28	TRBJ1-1	CASRLMGAGNTEAFF	TGTGCCAGCAGGCTCATGGGGGCTGGGAACACTGAAGCTTTCTTT
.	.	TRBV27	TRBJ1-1	CASSLLGLTNTEAFF	TGTGCCAGCAGCCTATTAGGGCTAACGAACACTGAAGCTTTCTTT
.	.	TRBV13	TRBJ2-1	CASGSRAGNEQFF	TGTGCCAGCGGGTCTAGGGCGGGGAATGAGCAGTTCTTC
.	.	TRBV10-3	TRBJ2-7	CAISPTSYEQYF	TGTGCCATCTCCCCTACGAGCTACGAGCAGTACTTC
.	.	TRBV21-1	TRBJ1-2	CASSGEEYYGYTF	TGTGCCAGCAGCGGCGAGGAGTACTATGGCTACACCTTC
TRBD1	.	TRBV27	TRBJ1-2	CASSFARGDGYTF	TGTGCCAGCAGTTTTGCCAGGGGGGATGGCTACACCTTC
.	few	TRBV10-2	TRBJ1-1	CASSESRNTEAFF	TGCGCCAGCAGTGAGTCCCGGAACACTGAAGCTTTCTTT
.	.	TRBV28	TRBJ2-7	CASSSQIGSSYEQYF	TGTGCCAGCAGTAGCCAGATAGGTAGCTCCTACGAGCAGTACTTC
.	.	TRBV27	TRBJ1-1	CASSFVGVALTEAFF	TGTGCCAGCAGTTTCGTAGGGGTGGCGTTAACTGAAGCTTTCTTT
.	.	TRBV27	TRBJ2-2	CASRLGVGELFF	TGTGCCAGCCGGCTGGGGGTCGGGGAGCTGTTTTTT
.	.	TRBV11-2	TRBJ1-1	CASSLDRTEAFF	TGTGCCAGCAGCTTAGATCGGACTGAAGCTTTCTTT
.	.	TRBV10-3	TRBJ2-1	CAIQNGVGSYNEQFF	TGTGCCATCCAAAACGGCGTAGGATCCTACAATGAGCAGTTCTTC
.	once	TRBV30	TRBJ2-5	CAWSVGERETQYF	TGTGCCTGGAGTGTAGGCGAGCGGGAGACCCAGTACTTC
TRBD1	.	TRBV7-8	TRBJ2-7	CASSLGQVSHEQYF	TGTGCCAGCAGCCTGGGACAGGTCAGCCACGAGCAGTACTTC
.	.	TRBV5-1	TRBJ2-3	CASGSTDTQYF	TGCGCCAGCGGGAGCACAGATACGCAGTATTTT
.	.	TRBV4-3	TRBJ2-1	CATHNEQFF	TGCGCCACACACAATGAGCAGTTCTTC
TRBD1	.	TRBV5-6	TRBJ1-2	CASSLKPGQANYGYTF	TGTGCCAGCAGCTTAAAACCGGGACAGGCTAACTATGGCTACACCTTC
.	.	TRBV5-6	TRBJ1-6	CASNTMKHGNYNSPLHF	TGTGCCAGCAACACGATGAAGCACGGGAACTATAATTCACCCCTCCACTTT
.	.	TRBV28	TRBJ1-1	CASTLGFYTEAFF	TGTGCCAGCACCTTGGGCTTTTACACTGAAGCTTTCTTT
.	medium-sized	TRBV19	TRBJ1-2	CASRSQGYGYTF	TGTGCCAGTAGAAGCCAGGGCTATGGCTACACCTTC
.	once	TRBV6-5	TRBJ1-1	CASSPLRQTEAFF	TGTGCCAGCAGTCCACTCCGGCAAACTGAAGCTTTCTTT
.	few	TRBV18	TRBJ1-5	CASSPTTGSNQPQHF	TGTGCCAGCTCACCGACGACGGGTAGCAATCAGCCCCAGCATTTT
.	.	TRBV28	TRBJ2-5	CASSLAGTAQETQYF	TGTGCCAGCAGTTTGGCCGGGACGGCTCAAGAGACCCAGTACTTC